This TCR beta chain was observed in a study of T-cell memory formation after mild COVID-19. General study results and limits: CD4+ contracting clones were found mainly in CM and EM, and CD8+ ones in EMRA.

With constant-segment primers, 5'RACE yielded cDNA libraries of TCR alpha and TCR beta that carried sample barcodes and UMIs. TCRdb reprocessed the 5' RACE reads with MiXCR, giving one entry per CDR3 protein. Counted here are fewer than 350,000 distinct CDR3 sequences, around an eighth occurring once; the ten biggest clones make up around 23%. The sample holds a few counts of this clonotype. Its matching antigen is unknown. With 6 bases clipped from V and 1 base from J, the junction kept 6 bases outside the gene matches. The CDR3 consists of 15 residues. Germline V gene sequence: CDR1 MNHEY, CDR2 SVGEGT.

The chain carries TRBV6-2 or TRBV6-3 and TRBJ2-7; 10 bases agree with TRBD1. Sequenced: PBMCs or a T cell subset sorted from them (not recorded which). The receptor's source is a man between 18 and 35 years old who had mild COVID-19 (a few samples of this study predate the infection). Cell type and time point are not known. Here the CDR3 DNA reads TGTGCCAGCAGCTCACCGGGACAGGGGTCCTACGAGCAGTACTTC. Its translation is CASSSPGQGSYEQYF.